This entry features one TCR beta chain sequence. These data belong to a study of control samples from healthy donors and cancer patients. Measured with immunoSEQ multiplex PCR; TCRdb has only the in-frame clones, and not every one. The sample carries 150,000 to 200,000 clones, about 95% recorded once. CDR1 and CDR2 from the germline V gene are SNHLY and FYNNEI. This CDR3 is built from 14 residues. The V end lost 6 bases, the J end lost 7 bases, and 16 bases lay between the germline ends. J is TRBJ1-5 and V is TRBV2; perhaps TRBD1 as D (5 bases). Material for sequencing was PBMCs. This receptor was taken from a man aged 60 to 69 with colorectal cancer. CDR3 region: CASRDFPGMQPQHF. CDR3 DNA sequence: TGTGCCAGCAGAGACTTCCCAGGGATGCAGCCCCAGCATTTT.